This is a list of T cell receptor beta chains from one sample in a study of T-cell memory formation after mild COVID-19. TCRdb fed the 5' RACE reads into MiXCR, producing one record per CDR3 protein. The table has approximately 340,000 distinct CDR3 sequences, around 15% seen once. Sample: PBMCs or a T cell subset sorted from them (not recorded which). The receptor set was obtained from a man between 18 and 35 years old who had mild COVID-19 (a few samples of this study predate the infection). Cell type and time point are not known. CDR3s include the opening cysteine and the closing phenylalanine or tryptophan. A D gene is named only where the DNA matches it firmly. Rows give clone size only sometimes, using once, few, many, or a class for an expanded clone.

d_call clone_size cdr3_length j_call v_call cdr3_aa cdr3_nt
- - 11 TRBJ2-7 TRBV12-3/TRBV12-4 CASSTGQGLYF TGTGCCAGCAGTACGGGGCAGGGCCTGTACTTC
- many 15 TRBJ2-4 TRBV7-2 CASSLGLRDRNIQYF TGTGCCAGCAGCTTAGGCCTCCGGGACCGAAACATTCAGTACTTC
- - 13 TRBJ1-2 TRBV7-9 CASQLREVGGYTF TGTGCCAGCCAACTTAGGGAGGTTGGGGGCTACACCTTC
- - 16 TRBJ2-3 TRBV7-3 CASSPRPGPSTDTQYF TGTGCCAGCAGCCCCCGTCCAGGGCCGAGCACAGATACGCAGTATTTT
- few 13 TRBJ1-1 TRBV28 CASRSAKNTEAFF TGTGCCAGCAGATCGGCTAAGAACACTGAAGCTTTCTTT
- - 16 TRBJ2-3 TRBV4-3 CASSQDVRGVTDTQYF TGCGCCAGCAGCCAAGATGTGCGGGGCGTCACAGATACGCAGTATTTT
- few 9 TRBJ1-1 TRBV20-1 CSARTKAFF TGCAGTGCTAGAACCAAGGCTTTCTTT
- few 15 TRBJ2-2 TRBV7-2 CASSPKGGWTGELFF TGTGCCAGCAGCCCCAAAGGCGGATGGACCGGGGAGCTGTTTTTT
TRBD1 few 15 TRBJ1-2 TRBV12-3/TRBV12-4 CASSHQGAANYGYTF TGTGCCAGCAGCCACCAGGGGGCTGCCAACTATGGCTACACCTTC
- once 14 TRBJ2-5 TRBV7-2 CASSLVRGAPSQYF TGTGCCAGCAGCTTAGTTCGGGGGGCCCCATCCCAGTACTTC
TRBD1 - 18 TRBJ2-3 TRBV6-2/TRBV6-3 CASSSSYRGRTRTDTQYF TGTGCCAGCAGTTCATCATACAGGGGGCGAACCCGCACAGATACGCAGTATTTT
- few 14 TRBJ1-1 TRBV7-2 CASSLVSGGTEAFF TGTGCCAGCAGCTTAGTATCGGGGGGAACTGAAGCTTTCTTT
TRBD1 - 14 TRBJ2-1 TRBV7-2 CASSFRQGYNEQFF TGTGCCAGCAGCTTTAGACAGGGTTACAATGAGCAGTTCTTC
- few 15 TRBJ1-4 TRBV4-3 CASSQDWGHNEKLFF TGCGCCAGCAGCCAAGATTGGGGCCATAATGAAAAACTGTTTTTT
- many 12 TRBJ1-6 TRBV5-1 CASSWPDSPLHF TGCGCCAGCAGCTGGCCTGATTCACCCCTCCACTTT
TRBD1 - 17 TRBJ1-5 TRBV10-3 CAISEPGQGLGNQPQHF TGTGCCATCAGTGAGCCGGGACAGGGGCTTGGCAATCAGCCCCAGCATTTT
- many 13 TRBJ2-2 TRBV7-9 CASSLHGGEELFF TGTGCCAGCAGCCTCCATGGGGGCGAGGAGCTGTTTTTT
- - 14 TRBJ2-3 TRBV18 CASSPAGITDTQYF TGTGCCAGCTCACCAGCAGGTATCACAGATACGCAGTATTTT
- many 15 TRBJ1-1 TRBV4-1 CASNYRVGRNTEAFF TGCGCCAGCAATTATAGGGTCGGGCGGAACACTGAAGCTTTCTTT
TRBD2 - 13 TRBJ2-1 TRBV12-3/TRBV12-4 CASNTAGGNEQFF TGTGCCAGCAACACCGCGGGGGGGAATGAGCAGTTCTTC
- few 12 TRBJ2-5 TRBV24-1 CATEGLGETQYF TGTGCCACCGAGGGTTTGGGGGAGACCCAGTACTTC
- few 15 TRBJ1-6 TRBV7-9 CASSLMAGPNSPLHF TGTGCCAGCAGCTTAATGGCAGGGCCCAATTCACCCCTCCACTTT
- - 12 TRBJ2-2 TRBV7-9 CASSLDLGELFF TGTGCCAGCAGCTTAGATCTCGGGGAGCTGTTTTTT
- few 15 TRBJ2-3 TRBV21-1 CASSKCRGSTDTQYF TGTGCCAGCAGCAAGTGCAGGGGCTCCACAGATACGCAGTATTTT
- many 14 TRBJ2-1 TRBV10-3 CAISGATDDNEQFF TGTGCCATCAGCGGAGCCACGGACGACAATGAGCAGTTCTTC
- - 16 TRBJ2-1 TRBV6-5 CASSYSPRVAHNEQFF TGTGCCAGCAGTTACTCGCCAAGGGTGGCACACAATGAGCAGTTCTTC
- many 13 TRBJ2-1 TRBV28 CASSVVWGNEQFF TGTGCCAGCAGCGTAGTTTGGGGGAATGAGCAGTTCTTC
- - 13 TRBJ2-2 TRBV7-7 CASSSDYAGELFF TGTGCCAGCAGCTCGGACTATGCCGGGGAGCTGTTTTTT
- once 17 TRBJ1-5 TRBV6-2/TRBV6-3 CASSYSITAGRNQPQHF TGTGCCAGCAGTTACTCGATTACTGCAGGGCGCAATCAGCCCCAGCATTTT
TRBD1 - 15 TRBJ2-3 TRBV10-3 CAISGTGKGSGPQYF TGTGCCATCAGTGGGACAGGGAAAGGAAGTGGTCCGCAGTATTTT
- few 13 TRBJ1-1 TRBV7-8 CASSLAGGHGAFF TGTGCCAGCAGCTTAGCGGGGGGGCATGGAGCTTTCTTT
TRBD1 - 20 TRBJ2-7 TRBV9 CASSALMTGGFTTSAYEQYF TGTGCCAGCAGCGCGCTCATGACAGGGGGCTTCACTACGAGCGCCTACGAGCAGTACTTC
TRBD2 few 14 TRBJ2-1 TRBV6-6 CASCGGAGYNEQFF TGTGCCAGCTGCGGGGGGGCGGGCTACAATGAGCAGTTCTTC
- - 14 TRBJ2-3 TRBV5-1 CASSLGGLTDTQYF TGCGCCAGCAGCTTGGGCGGTCTCACAGATACGCAGTATTTT
- - 15 TRBJ2-5 TRBV6-6 CASRRNHGAGETQYF TGTGCCAGCAGACGCAACCACGGGGCAGGAGAGACCCAGTACTTC
TRBD2 few 15 TRBJ2-2 TRBV9 CASSVASGGAGELFF TGTGCCAGCAGCGTAGCTAGCGGGGGTGCCGGGGAGCTGTTTTTT
TRBD1 few 16 TRBJ2-3 TRBV28 CASSATGGVSTDTQYF TGTGCCAGCAGTGCAACAGGGGGCGTTAGCACAGATACGCAGTATTTT
- few 14 TRBJ2-4 TRBV20-1 CSTGKEAQAHIQYF TGCAGTACGGGGAAGGAAGCTCAGGCTCACATTCAGTACTTC
TRBD2 few 17 TRBJ2-3 TRBV4-2 CASSQVLANPSTDTQYF TGTGCCAGCAGCCAGGTACTAGCGAACCCTAGCACAGATACGCAGTATTTT
TRBD1 - 15 TRBJ1-1 TRBV4-2 CASSQDHGQAVEAFF TGTGCCAGCAGCCAAGATCACGGACAGGCTGTTGAAGCTTTCTTT
- few 14 TRBJ1-6 TRBV4-3 CASSQGSTPSPLHF TGCGCCAGCAGCCAAGGATCCACCCCCTCACCCCTCCACTTT
- - 15 TRBJ2-3 TRBV7-2 CASSDSAGLTDTQYF TGTGCCAGCAGCGACTCGGCGGGGTTGACAGATACGCAGTATTTT
- many 12 TRBJ2-5 TRBV2 CASGGLRRTQYF TGTGCCAGCGGGGGACTCCGCAGGACCCAGTACTTC
TRBD1 - 15 TRBJ1-1 TRBV18 CASSPSGTGNTEAFF TGTGCCAGCTCACCTTCCGGGACAGGGAACACTGAAGCTTTCTTT
TRBD1 few 14 TRBJ2-1 TRBV7-9 CASSRRDRDHEQFF TGTGCCAGCAGCCGCCGGGACAGGGACCATGAGCAGTTCTTC
- few 15 TRBJ2-3 TRBV10-3 CAISDRAASTDTQYF TGTGCCATCAGTGACCGAGCGGCTAGCACAGATACGCAGTATTTT
TRBD2 few 13 TRBJ2-7 TRBV20-1 CSAREGDLHEQYF TGCAGTGCCCGGGAGGGGGACCTACACGAGCAGTACTTC
TRBD1 - 17 TRBJ2-1 TRBV24-1 CATSDLPPGQGNNEQFF TGTGCCACCAGTGATTTGCCACCCGGACAGGGGAACAATGAGCAGTTCTTC
- few 14 TRBJ2-3 TRBV10-3 CAISAPQDTDTQYF TGTGCCATCAGTGCCCCCCAGGACACAGATACGCAGTATTTT
TRBD1 few 15 TRBJ1-5 TRBV28 CASSPLTGEGQPQHF TGTGCCAGCAGTCCCTTGACAGGGGAGGGTCAGCCCCAGCATTTT
- - 14 TRBJ2-1 TRBV5-1 CASSGASSYNEQFF TGCGCCAGCAGCGGGGCAAGCTCCTACAATGAGCAGTTCTTC
TRBD1 few 16 TRBJ1-6 TRBV2 CASSGTWDRGNSPLHF TGTGCCAGCAGTGGTACGTGGGACAGGGGTAATTCACCCCTCCACTTT